The 28 T cell receptor beta chains reported below all come from one sample, sequenced in a study of T cell responses to AZD1222 COVID-19 vaccine. Data came from immunoSEQ multiplex PCR; TCRdb stores just in-frame clones and leaves some out. The sample holds 150,000 to 200,000 clones; 75% to 90% are singletons and the top ten take about 4.1%. The material sequenced was peripheral blood, taken 28 days after the second dose of the MenACWY control vaccine. Receptors originate from an adult who received the MenACWY meningococcal vaccine as a control.

J is TRBJ1-2 and V is TRBV6-4, with D perhaps matching TRBD1 (5 bases). The CDR3 has 13 amino acids. The V gene lost 4 bases and the J gene lost 8 bases, with 14 bases spanning the gap. Germline V gives CDR1 MRHNA, CDR2 SNTAGT. The CDR3 DNA is TGTGCCAGCAGTGGAAACGGACGGACAGGCTACACCTTC. This gives the protein CASSGNGRTGYTF.

The count of this clone is one. The rearrangement links TRBV7-8 to TRBJ1-1; TRBD1 is a possible D gene (5 bases). The germline V gene encodes CDR1 SGHVS and CDR2 FQNEAQ. The ends were cut back, 1 base at V and 10 bases at J, with 16 bases in the middle. The CDR3 contains 14 residues. The CDR3 region has the DNA TGTGCCAGCAGCTTAGTCACACAGTGGGGGGGAGCTTTCTTT. Its protein product is CASSLVTQWGGAFF.

This clone was seen a handful of times. The genes are TRBV28 and TRBJ2-1; 14 nucleotides agree with TRBD2. Looked up from germline, CDR1 is MDHEN and CDR2 is SYDVKM. The CDR3 length is 17 residues. V lost 0 bases, J lost 5 bases, and 3 bases stayed unmatched. In nucleotides, the CDR3 is TGTGCCAGCAGTTTATGGACTAGCGGGAGGGGAAACAATGAGCAGTTCTTC. Its protein is CASSLWTSGRGNNEQFF.

This clone occurred once. CDR3: CASSIAKDYEQYF. DNA of the CDR3: TGTGCCAGTAGTATTGCGAAGGACTACGAGCAGTACTTC. The V and J genes are TRBV19 and TRBJ2-7; D not certain. The germline gives CDR1 LNHDA, CDR2 SQIVND (reference sequence). V dropped 3 bases and J dropped 3 bases, with 9 bases sitting between them. CDR3 length: 13 residues. Filled out from reference TRBV19 and TRBJ2-7, the complete variable domain reads DGGITQSPKYLFRKEGQNVTLSCEQNLNHDAMYWYRQDPGQGLRLIYYSQIVNDFQKGDIAEGYSVSREKKESFPLTVTSAQKNPTAFYLCASSIAKDYEQYFGPGTRLTVT.

The CDR3 is CASSPLAAHNEQFF. Here the CDR3 DNA reads TGTGCCAGCAGTCCACTAGCGGCGCACAATGAGCAGTTCTTC. The chain carries TRBV6-5 and TRBJ2-1, with 8 bases that match TRBD2. Germline V CDR1 and CDR2: MNHEY, SVGAGI. The ends lost 5 bases at V and 5 bases at J; junction bases unmatched: 5. The CDR3 covers 14 residues.

The J gene is TRBJ2-1, the V gene TRBV7-2; perhaps TRBD2 as D (6 bases). The CDR3 is 14 residues long. The V end was cut by 6 bases, the J end by 3 bases, with 12 bases between. Looked up from germline, CDR1 is SGHTA and CDR2 is FQGNSA. CDR3 bases: TGTGCCAGCAGTCTAGCGCAGATCTACAATGAGCAGTTCTTC. As protein: CASSLAQIYNEQFF.

The V gene is TRBV4-3, the J gene TRBJ2-7, with a weak D call TRBD2 (6 bases). Looked up from germline, CDR1 is LGHNA and CDR2 is YSLEER. This CDR3 has 15 amino acids. V lost 3 bases and J 4 bases, leaving 16 bases between the germline ends. CDR3 in amino acids: CASSQAGTGFYEQYF. The CDR3 nucleotides read TGCGCCAGCAGCCAGGCCGGGACTGGGTTTTACGAGCAGTACTTC.

The J gene is TRBJ1-6, the V gene TRBV30; the D is unclear. Germline CDR1 and CDR2: GTSNPN and SVGIG (reference sequence). The V end was cut by 2 bases, the J end by 6 bases, with 5 bases between. CDR3 length: 12 amino acids. This CDR3 reads CAWSRGNSPLHF. Here the CDR3 DNA reads TGTGCCTGGAGTCGGGGTAATTCACCCCTCCACTTT.

V gene TRBV7-2 combines with J gene TRBJ2-1, with 16 bases lining up with TRBD2. The CDR3 contains 19 residues. In germline, CDR1 is SGHTA, CDR2 FQGNSA. Trimming took 4 bases from V and 3 from J; bases not matched to a gene: 9. CDR3 protein: CASSSAGLAGGRGYNEQFF. In nucleotides, the CDR3 is TGTGCCAGCAGCTCCGCGGGACTAGCGGGAGGGAGGGGCTACAATGAGCAGTTCTTC.

For the CDR3, the DNA is TGTGCCAGCAGCTTAGGGACAGGCCTCCAAGAGACCCAGTACTTC. Translation gives CASSLGTGLQETQYF. The chain joins TRBV7-9 to TRBJ2-5, with 7 nucleotides matching TRBD1. The junction had 3 bases not matched to a gene; V was cut back by 1 base and J by 1 base. The CDR3 is 15 amino acids. Germline V lookup: CDR1 SEHNR, CDR2 FQNEAQ (reference sequence).

V gene TRBV28 combines with J gene TRBJ2-7; 8 nucleotides align to TRBD2. V dropped 3 bases and J dropped 9; count of bases not matched to a gene: 13. This CDR3 is built from 15 residues. Germline CDR1 reads MDHEN; CDR2 reads SYDVKM. CDR3: CASSLLAGSGLGQYF. In nucleotides, the CDR3 is TGTGCCAGCAGTTTGTTAGCGGGGTCAGGCCTAGGGCAGTACTTC.

The rearrangement uses TRBV28 and TRBJ2-7; 10 bases line up with TRBD2. The CDR3 runs 18 residues. Unmatched junction bases numbered 9, after V lost 1 base and J lost 0 bases. Germline CDR1 reads MDHEN; CDR2 reads SYDVKM. CDR3 sequence reads: CASSLLASGSPSSYEQYF. The CDR3 DNA follows: TGTGCCAGCAGTTTATTGGCTAGCGGGAGCCCGAGCTCCTACGAGCAGTACTTC.

V is TRBV9 and J is TRBJ1-3; D not certain. The V gene's germline CDR1 is SGDLS and CDR2 YYNGEE. The V end lost 0 bases, the J end lost 1 base, and 11 bases lay between the germline ends. There are 16 residues in the CDR3. The CDR3 bases are TGTGCCAGCAGCGTAGGTTCCCAACGATCTGGAAACACCATATATTTT. Its protein is CASSVGSQRSGNTIYF.

V is TRBV3-1 (or the pseudogene TRBV3-2) and J is TRBJ1-4, with D maybe TRBD1 (6 bases). From germline, CDR1 is LGHDT and CDR2 YNNKEL (reference sequence). The V and J ends lost 3 bases and 8 bases respectively, with 19 bases between them. The CDR3 has 16 residues. The CDR3 sequence: CASSQGRQALSEKLFF. In DNA form, the CDR3 reads TGTGCCAGCAGCCAGGGTAGACAGGCTCTTAGCGAAAAACTGTTTTTT.

The chain is built from TRBV10-2 and TRBJ1-1, with 8 bases that match TRBD1. Germline CDR1 WSHSY, CDR2 SAAADI. Unmatched junction bases numbered 11, after V lost 7 bases and J lost 1 base. CDR3 length: 16 amino acids. The CDR3 sequence: CASKQNRGEGNTEAFF. In nucleotides, the CDR3 is TGCGCCAGCAAGCAGAACAGGGGGGAGGGGAACACTGAAGCTTTCTTT.

This clone appeared a single time. This chain uses TRBV5-1 with TRBJ2-5, with D maybe TRBD2 (6 bases). Trimming shortened V by 3 bases and J by 5 bases, and 14 bases separated the two germline ends. This CDR3 is built from 14 residues. Germline V gene data show CDR1 as SGHRS and CDR2 as YFSETQ. CDR3 in amino acids: CASSSPGVGETQYF. For the CDR3, the DNA is TGCGCCAGCAGCTCTCCGGGAGTCGGGGAGACCCAGTACTTC.

This sequence joins TRBV5-8 and TRBJ1-3; maybe TRBD1 (5 bases). The CDR3 spans 16 residues. Germline lookup yields CDR1 SGHTS and CDR2 YDEGEE. Trimming pared 0 bases from V and 0 bases from J, leaving 10 bases between. CDR3 loop: CASSLAGLGSGNTIYF. DNA of the CDR3: TGTGCCAGCAGCTTGGCGGGACTGGGCTCTGGAAACACCATATATTTT.

This clone was seen a single time. The chain recombines TRBV11-2 with TRBJ2-2, with 9 bases matching TRBD1. Trimming cost V 2 bases and J 7 bases; bases outside gene matches: 5. The CDR3 has 15 residues. Germline loops: CDR1 SGHAT, CDR2 FQNNGV. This CDR3 reads CASSLRDRVIGELFF. The CDR3 DNA follows: TGTGCCAGCAGCTTAAGGGACAGGGTGATCGGGGAGCTGTTTTTT.

The chain couples TRBV4-3 to TRBJ2-7, with D possibly TRBD1 on 5 matching bases. The germline V and J ends were trimmed by 1 base and 2 bases, with 12 bases remaining between them. Germline CDR1 is LGHNA and CDR2 is YSLEER. The CDR3 runs 15 residues. The chain's CDR3 is CASSQVLTVPYEQYF. The CDR3 DNA reads TGCGCCAGCAGCCAAGTTTTGACAGTCCCCTACGAGCAGTACTTC.

The rearrangement joins TRBV6-5 to TRBJ1-2; D not certain. The germline V gene encodes CDR1 MNHEY and CDR2 SVGAGI. V shed 0 bases and J shed 8 bases, with 16 bases lying between them. This CDR3 region has 15 residues. The CDR3 bases are TGTGCCAGCAGTTACTCGGTTGGGGTAAAACAGGGCTACACCTTC. This translates into CASSYSVGVKQGYTF.

The J gene is TRBJ2-3, the V gene TRBV6-6, with 7 bases that match TRBD1. The CDR3 length is 14 residues. V shed 6 bases and J 1 base; nucleotides not matched to a gene: 4. The germline V gene has CDR1 MNHNY and CDR2 SVGAGI (reference sequence). CDR3 sequence reads: CASRSGTGTDTQYF. Here the CDR3 DNA reads TGTGCCAGCAGATCGGGGACAGGCACAGATACGCAGTATTTT.

The chain employs TRBV28 and TRBJ1-2; D possibly corresponds to TRBD1 (5 bases). This CDR3 region has 14 residues. Trimming removed 5 bases from V and 5 bases from J, with 15 bases in between. CDR1 is MDHEN, CDR2 SYDVKM, per germline. CDR3 in amino acids: CASSRDGIGYGYTF. The CDR3 DNA reads as TGTGCCAGCAGTCGGGACGGAATCGGGTATGGCTACACCTTC.

The rearrangement links TRBV28 to TRBJ2-7; either TRBD1 or TRBD2 may supply D (5 bases each). This CDR3 has 18 amino acids. V lost 6 bases and J 1 base, leaving 25 bases between the germline ends. Germline loops: CDR1 MDHEN, CDR2 SYDVKM. Here the CDR3 DNA reads TGTGCCAGCAGCCTATTTATTAGCGTGGGGGTAGTATCCTACGAGCAGTACTTC. Residues: CASSLFISVGVVSYEQYF. Using reference TRBV28 and TRBJ2-7 for the parts outside the CDR3, the full variable domain is DVKVTQSSRYLVKRTGEKVFLECVQDMDHENMFWYRQDPGLGLRLIYFSYDVKMKEKGDIPEGYSVSREKKERFSLILESASTNQTSMYLCASSLFISVGVVSYEQYFGPGTRLTVT.

Here the CDR3 DNA reads TGTGCCAGCAGGCTAAACACCGGGGAGCTGTTTTTT. It yields the protein CASRLNTGELFF. The chain couples TRBV25-1 to TRBJ2-2; unclear D gene. The CDR3 covers 12 residues. V was pared by 6 bases and J by 2 bases, with 4 bases between. Germline CDR1 is MGHDK and CDR2 is SYGVNS.

The rearrangement links TRBV27 to TRBJ1-5; the D is unclear. Trimming removed 8 bases from V and 6 bases from J, with 17 bases in between. Germline V gene lookup returns CDR1 MNHEY and CDR2 SMNVEV (reference sequence). This CDR3 comprises 14 residues. This chain's CDR3 is CASRRLQNIQPQHF. The CDR3 nucleotides are TGTGCCAGCCGCCGGCTACAGAATATTCAGCCCCAGCATTTT.

The rearrangement links TRBV27 to TRBJ1-1; D uncertain. Germline CDR1 reads MNHEY; CDR2 reads SMNVEV (reference sequence). This CDR3 comprises 13 residues. V dropped 5 bases and J dropped 0 bases, with 7 bases sitting between them. CDR3 in amino acids: CASSPRMNTEAFF. For the CDR3, the DNA is TGTGCCAGCAGTCCGAGAATGAACACTGAAGCTTTCTTT.

The chain carries TRBV30 and TRBJ1-2; 9 positions agree with TRBD1. CDR1 GTSNPN and CDR2 SVGIG come from the germline V gene (reference sequence). Unmatched junction bases numbered 0, after V lost 3 bases and J lost 7 bases. The CDR3 runs 11 residues. Here the CDR3 reads CAWRGQGGYTF. For the CDR3, the DNA is TGTGCCTGGAGGGGACAGGGTGGCTACACCTTC.

This clone was counted a few times. The V and J genes are TRBV6-6 and TRBJ1-1; D uncertain. The CDR3 length is 12 residues. The germline V gene encodes CDR1 MNHNY and CDR2 SVGAGI (reference sequence). Trimming removed 5 bases from V and 3 bases from J, with 7 bases in between. In nucleotides, the CDR3 is TGTGCCAGCAGTGAGGAGTACACTGAAGCTTTCTTT. Protein: CASSEEYTEAFF.